Listed here is a single TCR beta chain. The protocol was immunoSEQ multiplex PCR, while the TCRdb copy is restricted to in-frame clones and leaves out a portion. Of about 130,000 clones listed, 91% are singletons. This entry belongs to a study of T cell responses to AZD1222 COVID-19 vaccine. Germline V gene data show CDR1 as MDHEN and CDR2 as SYDVKM. The V and J ends lost 5 bases and 10 bases respectively, with 12 bases between them. CDR3 size: 13 residues. Sequencing was performed on peripheral blood, taken 28 days after the second AZD1222 dose. V usage is TRBV28 and J usage is TRBJ1-6, with D uncertain. The TCR comes from an adult who received the AZD1222 COVID-19 vaccine. This CDR3 reads CASSPPVGSPLHF. CDR3 DNA: TGTGCCAGCAGTCCCCCTGTGGGGTCACCCCTCCACTTT. Filled out from reference TRBV28 and TRBJ1-6, the complete variable domain reads DVKVTQSSRYLVKRTGEKVFLECVQDMDHENMFWYRQDPGLGLRLIYFSYDVKMKEKGDIPEGYSVSREKKERFSLILESASTNQTSMYLCASSPPVGSPLHFGNGTRLTVT.